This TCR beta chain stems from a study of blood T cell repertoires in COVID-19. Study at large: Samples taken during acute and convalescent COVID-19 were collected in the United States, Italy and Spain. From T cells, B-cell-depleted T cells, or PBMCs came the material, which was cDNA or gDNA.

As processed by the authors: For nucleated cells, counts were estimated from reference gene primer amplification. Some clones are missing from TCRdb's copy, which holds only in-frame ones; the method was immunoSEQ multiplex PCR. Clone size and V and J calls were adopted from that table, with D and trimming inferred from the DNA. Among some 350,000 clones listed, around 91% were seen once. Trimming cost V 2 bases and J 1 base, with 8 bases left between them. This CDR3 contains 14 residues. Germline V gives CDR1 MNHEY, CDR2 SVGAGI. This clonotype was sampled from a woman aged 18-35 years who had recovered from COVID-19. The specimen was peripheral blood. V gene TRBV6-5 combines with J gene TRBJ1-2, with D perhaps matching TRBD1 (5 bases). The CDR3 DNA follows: TGTGCCAGCAGTTACATGGGGCGTAACTATGGCTACACCTTC. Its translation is CASSYMGRNYGYTF.